Sequencing of this T cell receptor (beta chain) was carried out in a study of OX40 agonist ivuxolimab in advanced cancers. CDR1 is LNHDA and CDR2 is SQIVND in the germline V gene (reference sequence). The CDR3 totals 11 residues. Trimming pared 4 bases from V and 10 bases from J, leaving 9 bases between. TCRdb's copy holds only in-frame clones and misses some; the assay was immunoSEQ multiplex PCR. This sample has tens of thousands of clones, with about 87% found just once. General study findings and limits: In the 0.1 to 3.0 mg/kg range, CD4+ and CD8+ blood T cells had expanded clonally by week 6. A proportion of nonresponders additionally exhibited low normalized T-cell clonal expansion. Expanded clones were, on average, more numerous among CD8+ T cells than CD4+.

This clone was picked up one time. What it recognizes is unknown. The chain joins TRBV19 to TRBJ2-3; possibly TRBD2 for D (6 bases). The receptor comes from an adult with an advanced solid tumor such as melanoma, head and neck, liver or kidney cancer. The specimen comprised CD4+ or CD8+ T cells sorted from blood, sampled in a trial of the OX40 agonist ivuxolimab. The CDR3 DNA reads as TGTGCCAGTAGTACAACGGGGGCGCAGTATTTT. It translates to CASSTTGAQYF. The full variable domain, with the rest looked up from reference TRBV19 and TRBJ2-3, is DGGITQSPKYLFRKEGQNVTLSCEQNLNHDAMYWYRQDPGQGLRLIYYSQIVNDFQKGDIAEGYSVSREKKESFPLTVTSAQKNPTAFYLCASSTTGAQYFGPGTRLTVL.